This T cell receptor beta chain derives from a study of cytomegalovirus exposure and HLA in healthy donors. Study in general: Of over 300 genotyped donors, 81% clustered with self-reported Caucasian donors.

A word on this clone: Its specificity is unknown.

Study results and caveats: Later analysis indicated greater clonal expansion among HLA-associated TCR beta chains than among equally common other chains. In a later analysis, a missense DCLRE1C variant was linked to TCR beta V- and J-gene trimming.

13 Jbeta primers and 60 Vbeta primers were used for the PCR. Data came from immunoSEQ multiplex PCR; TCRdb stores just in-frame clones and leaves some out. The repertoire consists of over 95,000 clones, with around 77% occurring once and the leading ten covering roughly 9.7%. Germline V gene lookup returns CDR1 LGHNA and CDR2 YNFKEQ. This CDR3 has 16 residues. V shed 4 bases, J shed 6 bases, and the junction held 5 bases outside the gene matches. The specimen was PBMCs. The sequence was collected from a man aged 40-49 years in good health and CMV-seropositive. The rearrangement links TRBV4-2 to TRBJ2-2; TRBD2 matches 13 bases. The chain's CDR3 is CASSRELAGGPGELFF. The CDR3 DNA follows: TGTGCCAGCAGCCGCGAACTAGCGGGGGGGCCCGGGGAGCTGTTTTTT.